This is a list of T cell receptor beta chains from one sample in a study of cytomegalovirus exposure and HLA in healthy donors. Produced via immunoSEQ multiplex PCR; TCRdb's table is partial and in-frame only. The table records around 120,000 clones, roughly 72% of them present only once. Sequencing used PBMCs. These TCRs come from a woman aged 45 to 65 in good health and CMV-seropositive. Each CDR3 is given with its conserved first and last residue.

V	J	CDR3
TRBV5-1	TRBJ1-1	CASSSETAVNTEAFF
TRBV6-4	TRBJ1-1	CASRGQNTEAFF
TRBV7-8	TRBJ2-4	CASSPSGTSGSGAKNIQYF
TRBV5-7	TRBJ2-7	CASSSYPDRGRVYEQYF
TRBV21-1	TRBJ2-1	CASTDSTVTANNEQFF
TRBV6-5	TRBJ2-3	CASSYVQGQDTQYF
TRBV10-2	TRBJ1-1	CASSEFLYTEAFF
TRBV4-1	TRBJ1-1	CASSHRQGSRNTEAFF
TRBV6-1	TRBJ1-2	CASSEESGSYGYTF
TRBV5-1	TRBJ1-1	CASSSSGNTEAFF
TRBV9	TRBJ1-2	CASSVAGQGYGYTF
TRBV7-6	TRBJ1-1	CASSLLEGPAEAFF
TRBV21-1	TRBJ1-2	CASSNRGGDYGYTF
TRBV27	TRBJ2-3	CASRLGLDTDTQYF
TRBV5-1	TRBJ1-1	CASSGQGAGTEAFF
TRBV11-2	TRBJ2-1	CASSLDLGTGYDNEQFF
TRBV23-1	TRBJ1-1	CASSHPIKKPGMNTEAFF
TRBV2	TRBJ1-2	CASSGQGAIYGYTF
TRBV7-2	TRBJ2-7	CASSFTPGGTYEQYF
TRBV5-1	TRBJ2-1	CASSLEGGRAYNEQFF
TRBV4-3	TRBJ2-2	CASSQGSGVNTGELFF
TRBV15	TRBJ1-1	CATSNRQGWDTEAFF
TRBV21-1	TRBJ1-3	CASSTRQGKDGNTIYF
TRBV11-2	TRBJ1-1	CASSRVVVTEAFF
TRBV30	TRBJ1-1	CAWSLGQGGTEAFF
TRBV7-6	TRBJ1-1	CASSLAPGQGGAFF
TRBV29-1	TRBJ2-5	CSVGGEGTQYF
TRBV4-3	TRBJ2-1	CASSQEQSYNEQFF
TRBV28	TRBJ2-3	CASSSKGLAGTDTQYF
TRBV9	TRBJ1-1	CASSAIGVGTEAFF
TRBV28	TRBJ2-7	CASSLQFLPYEQYF
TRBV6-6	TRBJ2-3	CASREREGLSTDTQYF
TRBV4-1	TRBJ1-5	CASSQEGGTGRNQPQHF
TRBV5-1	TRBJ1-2	CASNGESSWGYTF
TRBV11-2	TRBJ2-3	CASSLSGTDTQYF
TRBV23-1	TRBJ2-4	CASSDRGRILAKNIQYF
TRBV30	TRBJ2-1	CAWSGGGPYNEQFF
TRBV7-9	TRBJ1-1	CASSLQGEDTEAFF
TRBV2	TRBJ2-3	CASRRLAGGTDTQYF
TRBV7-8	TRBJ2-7	CASSWGQGYEQYF
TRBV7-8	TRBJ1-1	CASSLGQGNTEAFF
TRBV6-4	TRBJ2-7	CASSGDREICEQYF
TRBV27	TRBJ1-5	CASSWSGTGGDQPQHF
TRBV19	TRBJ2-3	CASSIAAGEWYTQYF
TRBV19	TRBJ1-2	CASSPREPGYTF
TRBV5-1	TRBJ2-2	CASSRTAGTTGELFF
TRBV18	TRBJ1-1	CASSPPGGTEAFF
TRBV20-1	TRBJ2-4	CSATRKNIQYF
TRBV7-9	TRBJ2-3	CASSLGAGTDTQYF
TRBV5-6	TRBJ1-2	CASSLAAGGFDGYTF
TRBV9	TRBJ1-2	CASSERDRVIYGYTF
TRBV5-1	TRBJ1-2	CASSLEGDNYGYTF
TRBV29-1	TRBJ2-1	CSVRRLAEPYNEQFF